The entry below gives a single T cell receptor beta chain sequence along with its context. Which antigen it targets is not known. The record has no base qualities; no much larger clone is one base away. Including the terminal cysteine and phenylalanine, the CDR3 comprises 11 residues. CDR3 DNA only is kept here, 33 bases in frame from base 1. TCRbeta CDR3 regions were amplified from genomic DNA using the immunoSEQ Assay, a bias-controlled multiplex PCR. Per the authors' processing: Within the assay, amplification of reference gene primers was used to estimate how many nucleated cells each sample contained. Sequence reads were collapsed and filtered to measure the absolute abundance of every unique TCRbeta CDR3 rearrangement. Productive Simpson clonality was computed per sample as the square root of Simpson's diversity index over productive rearrangements. In TCRdb, the immuneACCESS table is reduced to in-frame sequences with V and J assigned. These tables do not hold every clone; where another copy was compared, an unresolved V gene accounts for under half, and the others remain unexplained. For V, J and clone size, that table is used; D and trimming come from the DNA. This sample has over 250,000 clones in its table, and about four fifths of those were observed once. The top ten constitute 8.5% to 9.5% of the sample.

A second Seattle source provided samples from volunteer blood donors who had recovered from COVID-19. Collaborating institutions collected whole blood in K2EDTA tubes following their own protocols. For TCRbeta analysis, collaborators shipped samples in one of three forms: frozen whole blood, isolated PBMCs, or DNA extracted from either of those sample types. This sample is part of a study of blood T cell repertoires in COVID-19 (dated by TCRdb to about 2020). About the investigation overall: Samples from collaborators originated in the United States, Italy and Spain and spanned both the acute and convalescent phases of COVID-19. Sample metadata almost always included a de-identified subject ID, COVID-19 status, age in years and sex. The repertoires were made available in a free public database intended to serve as a resource for research on the immune response to SARS-CoV-2. The prospective study material was composed of cDNA or gDNA derived from T cells, B-cell-depleted T cells, or PBMCs. Where available, HLA class I and class II types were taken from metadata supplied by the sample provider and were not determined by assay-based typing. Deeply sampled blood TCRbeta repertoires from subjects exposed to, actively infected with, or recovered from COVID-19 were included in the dataset. Samples were obtained from the ongoing ImmuneRACE study (first 160 participants) and from 1,254 subjects provided by 6 global collaborators.

Overall results and qualifications from the work: The amount of clinical and demographic metadata varied by source and participant and was provided uncurated.

The sequencing input was peripheral blood. Recombination connected TRBV21-1 to TRBJ2-7; the D call in the table, TRBD2, was not verified against the DNA. TRBV21-1 is assigned pseudogene status. The clonotype originates from a woman in her 50s who had recovered from COVID-19. The DNA sequence is given as TGTGCCAGCACTAGCGGGAGGGCTGAGTACTTC. Translated, it reads CASTSGRAEYF.